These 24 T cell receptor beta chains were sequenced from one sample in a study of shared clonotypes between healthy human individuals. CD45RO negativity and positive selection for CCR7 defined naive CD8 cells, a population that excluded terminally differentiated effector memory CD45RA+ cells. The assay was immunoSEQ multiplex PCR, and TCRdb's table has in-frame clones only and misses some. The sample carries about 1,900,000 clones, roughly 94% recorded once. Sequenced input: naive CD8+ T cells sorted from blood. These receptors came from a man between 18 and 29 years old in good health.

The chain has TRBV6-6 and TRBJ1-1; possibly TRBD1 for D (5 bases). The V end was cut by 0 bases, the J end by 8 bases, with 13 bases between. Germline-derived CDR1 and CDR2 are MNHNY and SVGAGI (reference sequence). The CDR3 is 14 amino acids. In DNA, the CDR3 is TGTGCCAGCAGTTACTCGAACGGGACGGCAGAAGCTTTCTTT. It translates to CASSYSNGTAEAFF.

The CDR3 loop reads CASRAETYNEQFF. The CDR3 nucleotides are TGTGCCAGCAGGGCAGAAACTTACAATGAGCAGTTCTTC. The chain combines TRBV6-5 with TRBJ2-1; D call uncertain. Deletions cut 6 bases from V and 4 bases from J, with 10 bases between. The CDR3 has 13 amino acids. CDR1 and CDR2 from the germline V gene are MNHEY and SVGAGI.

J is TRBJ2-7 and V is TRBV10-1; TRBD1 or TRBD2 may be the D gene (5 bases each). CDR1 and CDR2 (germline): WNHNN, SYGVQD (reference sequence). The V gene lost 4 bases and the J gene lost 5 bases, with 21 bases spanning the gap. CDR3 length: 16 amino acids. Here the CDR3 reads CASSAIGTSPRNEQYF. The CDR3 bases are TGCGCCAGCAGTGCGATTGGGACCTCACCTCGGAACGAGCAGTACTTC.

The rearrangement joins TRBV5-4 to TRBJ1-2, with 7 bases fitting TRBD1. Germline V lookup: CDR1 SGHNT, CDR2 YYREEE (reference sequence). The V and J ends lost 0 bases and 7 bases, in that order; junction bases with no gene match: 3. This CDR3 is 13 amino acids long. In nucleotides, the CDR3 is TGTGCCAGCAGCTTGGGGGCAGGGGGTGGCTACACCTTC. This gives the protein CASSLGAGGGYTF.

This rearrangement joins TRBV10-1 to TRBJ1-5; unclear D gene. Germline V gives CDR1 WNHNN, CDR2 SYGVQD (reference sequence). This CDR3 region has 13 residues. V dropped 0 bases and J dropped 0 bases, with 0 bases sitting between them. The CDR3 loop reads CASSESSNQPQHF. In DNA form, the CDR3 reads TGCGCCAGCAGTGAGTCTAGCAATCAGCCCCAGCATTTT.

The CDR3 DNA reads as TGTGCCAGCAGTTCCCGGGACGGATTCTCTGGGGCCAACGTCCTGACTTTC. This sequence encodes CASSSRDGFSGANVLTF. The chain is built from TRBV2 and TRBJ2-6; D may correspond to TRBD1 or TRBD2 (5 bases each). Trimming left V 5 bases short and J 0 bases short, with 14 bases between. This CDR3 has 17 amino acids. Germline CDR1 SNHLY, CDR2 FYNNEI. Full variable domain (outside the CDR3, taken from reference TRBV2 and TRBJ2-6): EPEVTQTPSHQVTQMGQEVILRCVPISNHLYFYWYRQILGQKVEFLVSFYNNEISEKSEIFDDQFSVERPDGSNFTLKIRSTKLEDSAMYFCASSSRDGFSGANVLTFGAGSRLTVL.

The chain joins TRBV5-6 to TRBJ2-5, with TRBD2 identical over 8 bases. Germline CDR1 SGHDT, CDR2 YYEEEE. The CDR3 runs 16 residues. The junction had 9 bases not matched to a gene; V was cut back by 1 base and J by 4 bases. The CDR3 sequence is CASSLFAGLDRETQYF. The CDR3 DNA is TGTGCCAGCAGCTTGTTCGCGGGACTAGATCGAGAGACCCAGTACTTC. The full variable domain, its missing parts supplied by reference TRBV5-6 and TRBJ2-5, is DAGVTQSPTHLIKTRGQQVTLRCSPKSGHDTVSWYQQALGQGPQFIFQYYEEEERQRGNFPDRFSGHQFPNYSSELNVNALLLGDSALYLCASSLFAGLDRETQYFGPGTRLLVL.

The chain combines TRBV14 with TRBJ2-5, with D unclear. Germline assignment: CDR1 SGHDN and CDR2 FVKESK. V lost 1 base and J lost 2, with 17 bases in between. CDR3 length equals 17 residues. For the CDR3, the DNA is TGTGCCAGCAGCCAAGGGGCAGGTCTACTCTTACAAGAGACCCAGTACTTC. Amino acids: CASSQGAGLLLQETQYF.

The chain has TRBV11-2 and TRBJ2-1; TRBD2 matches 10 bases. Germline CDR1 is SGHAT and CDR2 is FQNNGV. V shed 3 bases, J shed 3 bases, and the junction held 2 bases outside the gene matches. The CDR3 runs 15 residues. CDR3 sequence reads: CASSLGLASYNEQFF. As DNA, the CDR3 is TGTGCCAGCAGCTTGGGACTAGCGAGCTACAATGAGCAGTTCTTC.

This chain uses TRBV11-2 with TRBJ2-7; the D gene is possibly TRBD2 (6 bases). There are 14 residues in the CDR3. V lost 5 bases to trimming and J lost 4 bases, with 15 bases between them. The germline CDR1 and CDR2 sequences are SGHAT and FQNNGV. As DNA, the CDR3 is TGTGCCAGCAGCCTACTCGGGGGTGGATACGAGCAGTACTTC. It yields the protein CASSLLGGGYEQYF.

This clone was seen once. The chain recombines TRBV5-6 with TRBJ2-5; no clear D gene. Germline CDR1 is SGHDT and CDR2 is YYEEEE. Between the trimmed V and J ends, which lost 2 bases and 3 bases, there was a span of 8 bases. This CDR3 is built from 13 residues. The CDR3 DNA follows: TGTGCCAGCAGCTTATGGAACGAAGAGACCCAGTACTTC. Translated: CASSLWNEETQYF.

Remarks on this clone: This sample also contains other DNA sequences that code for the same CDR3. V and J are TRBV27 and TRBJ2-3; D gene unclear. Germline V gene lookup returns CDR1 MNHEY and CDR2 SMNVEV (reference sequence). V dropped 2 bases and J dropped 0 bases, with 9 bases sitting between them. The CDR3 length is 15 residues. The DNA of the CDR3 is TGTGCCAGCAGTTTAAGTGGGCATAGCACAGATACGCAGTATTTT. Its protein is CASSLSGHSTDTQYF.

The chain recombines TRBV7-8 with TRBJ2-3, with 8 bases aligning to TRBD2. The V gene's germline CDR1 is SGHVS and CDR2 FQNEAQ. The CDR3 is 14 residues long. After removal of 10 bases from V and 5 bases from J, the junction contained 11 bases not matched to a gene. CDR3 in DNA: TGTGCCACAGCCATCGGGAGGGCCGGAGATACGCAGTATTTT. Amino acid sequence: CATAIGRAGDTQYF.

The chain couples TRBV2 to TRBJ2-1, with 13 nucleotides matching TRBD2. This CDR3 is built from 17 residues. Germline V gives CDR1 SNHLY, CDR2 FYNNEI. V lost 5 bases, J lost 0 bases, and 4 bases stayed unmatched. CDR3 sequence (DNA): TGTGCCAGCAGTCCACTAGCGGGGGGGCCCTCCTACAATGAGCAGTTCTTC. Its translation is CASSPLAGGPSYNEQFF.

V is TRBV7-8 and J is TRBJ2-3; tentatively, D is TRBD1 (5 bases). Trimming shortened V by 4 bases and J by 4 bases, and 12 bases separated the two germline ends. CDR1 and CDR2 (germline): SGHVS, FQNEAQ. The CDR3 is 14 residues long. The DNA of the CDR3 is TGTGCCAGCAGCTACCTGACAGTTCCAGATACGCAGTATTTT. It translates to CASSYLTVPDTQYF.

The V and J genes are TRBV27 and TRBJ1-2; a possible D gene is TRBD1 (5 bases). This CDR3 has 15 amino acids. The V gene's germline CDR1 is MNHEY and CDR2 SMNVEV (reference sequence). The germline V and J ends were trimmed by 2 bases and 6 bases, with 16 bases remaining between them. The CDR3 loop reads CASSLGAGRIDGYTF. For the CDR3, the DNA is TGTGCCAGCAGTTTAGGGGCAGGGAGGATTGATGGCTACACCTTC.

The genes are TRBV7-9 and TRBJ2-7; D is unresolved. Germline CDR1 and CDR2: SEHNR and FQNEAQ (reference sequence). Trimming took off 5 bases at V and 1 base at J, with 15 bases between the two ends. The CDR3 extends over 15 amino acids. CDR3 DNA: TGTGCCAGCAGCGCCAATCTCGGGTTGTCCTACGAGCAGTACTTC. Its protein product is CASSANLGLSYEQYF.

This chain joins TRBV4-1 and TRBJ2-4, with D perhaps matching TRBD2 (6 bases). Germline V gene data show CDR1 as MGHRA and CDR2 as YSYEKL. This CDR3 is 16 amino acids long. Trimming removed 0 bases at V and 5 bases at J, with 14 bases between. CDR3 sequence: CASSQEVWGVENIQYF. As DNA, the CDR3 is TGCGCCAGCAGCCAAGAGGTGTGGGGGGTCGAAAACATTCAGTACTTC.

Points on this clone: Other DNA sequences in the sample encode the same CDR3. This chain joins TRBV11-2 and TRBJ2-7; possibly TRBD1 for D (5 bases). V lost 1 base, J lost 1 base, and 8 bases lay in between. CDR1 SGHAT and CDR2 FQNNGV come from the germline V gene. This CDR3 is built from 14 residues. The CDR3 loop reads CASSLAPGSYEQYF. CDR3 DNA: TGTGCCAGCAGCTTAGCCCCAGGGTCCTACGAGCAGTACTTC.

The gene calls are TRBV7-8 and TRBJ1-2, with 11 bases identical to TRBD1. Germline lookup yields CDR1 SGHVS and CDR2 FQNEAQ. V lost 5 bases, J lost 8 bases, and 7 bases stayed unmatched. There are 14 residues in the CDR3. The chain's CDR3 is CASSIGQGARGYTF. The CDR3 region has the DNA TGTGCCAGCAGCATCGGACAGGGGGCGAGGGGCTACACCTTC.

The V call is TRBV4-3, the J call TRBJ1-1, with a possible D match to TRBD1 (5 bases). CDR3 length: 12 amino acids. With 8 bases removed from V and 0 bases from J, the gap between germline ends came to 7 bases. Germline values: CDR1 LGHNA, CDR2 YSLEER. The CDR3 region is CASGTVNTEAFF. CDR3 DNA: TGCGCCAGCGGGACCGTGAACACTGAAGCTTTCTTT.

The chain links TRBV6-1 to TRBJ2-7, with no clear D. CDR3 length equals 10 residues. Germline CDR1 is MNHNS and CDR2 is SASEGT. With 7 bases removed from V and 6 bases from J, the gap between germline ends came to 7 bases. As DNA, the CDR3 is TGTGCCAGCACGGACGGCGAGCAGTACTTC. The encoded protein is CASTDGEQYF.

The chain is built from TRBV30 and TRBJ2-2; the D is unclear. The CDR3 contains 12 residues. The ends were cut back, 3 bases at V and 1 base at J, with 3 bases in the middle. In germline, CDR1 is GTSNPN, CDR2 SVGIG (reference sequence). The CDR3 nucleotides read TGTGCCTGGAGCCGGAACACCGGGGAGCTGTTTTTT. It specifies CAWSRNTGELFF.

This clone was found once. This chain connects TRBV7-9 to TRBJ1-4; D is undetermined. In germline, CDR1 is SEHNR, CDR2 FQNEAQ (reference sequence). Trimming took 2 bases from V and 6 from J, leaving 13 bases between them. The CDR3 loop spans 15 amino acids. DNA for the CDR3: TGTGCCAGCAGCTTATCGGAAGCTCCCTATGAAAAACTGTTTTTT. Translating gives CASSLSEAPYEKLFF.